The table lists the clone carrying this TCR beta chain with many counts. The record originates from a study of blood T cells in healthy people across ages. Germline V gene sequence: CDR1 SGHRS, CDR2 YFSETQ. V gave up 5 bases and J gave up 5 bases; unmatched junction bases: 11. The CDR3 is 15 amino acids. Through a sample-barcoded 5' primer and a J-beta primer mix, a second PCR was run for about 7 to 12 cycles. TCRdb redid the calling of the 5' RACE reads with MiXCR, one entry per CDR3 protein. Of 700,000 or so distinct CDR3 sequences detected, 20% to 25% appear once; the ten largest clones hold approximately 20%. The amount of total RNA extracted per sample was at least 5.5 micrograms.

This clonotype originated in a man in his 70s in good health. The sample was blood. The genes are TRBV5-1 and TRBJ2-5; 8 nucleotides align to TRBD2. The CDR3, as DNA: TGCGCCAGCAGTTATGACTCCAGCGGGGGTGAGACCCAGTACTTC. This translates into CASSYDSSGGETQYF.